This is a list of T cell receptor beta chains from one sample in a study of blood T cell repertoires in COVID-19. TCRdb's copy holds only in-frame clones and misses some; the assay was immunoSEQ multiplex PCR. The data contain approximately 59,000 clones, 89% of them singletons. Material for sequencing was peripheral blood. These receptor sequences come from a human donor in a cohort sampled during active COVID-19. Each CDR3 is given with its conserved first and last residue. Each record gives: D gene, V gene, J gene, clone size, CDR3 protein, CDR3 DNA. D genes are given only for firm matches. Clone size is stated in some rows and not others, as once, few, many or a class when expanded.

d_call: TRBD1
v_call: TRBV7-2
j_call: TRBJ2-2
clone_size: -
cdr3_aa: CASSLFKGASTGELFF
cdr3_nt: TGTGCCAGCAGCTTATTCAAGGGGGCGAGCACCGGGGAGCTGTTTTTT

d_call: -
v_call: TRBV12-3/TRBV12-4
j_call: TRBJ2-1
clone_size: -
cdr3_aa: CASSLLQGYEQFF
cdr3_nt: TGTGCCAGCAGTTTACTACAGGGTTATGAGCAGTTCTTC

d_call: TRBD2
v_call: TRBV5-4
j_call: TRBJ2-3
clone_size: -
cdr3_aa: CASSLGLAGGMGGTDTQYF
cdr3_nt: TGTGCCAGCAGCTTGGGACTAGCGGGGGGGATGGGGGGCACAGATACGCAGTATTTT

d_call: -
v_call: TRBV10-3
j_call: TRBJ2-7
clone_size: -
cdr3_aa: CAISESTYEQYF
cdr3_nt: TGTGCCATCAGTGAGTCTACCTACGAGCAGTACTTC

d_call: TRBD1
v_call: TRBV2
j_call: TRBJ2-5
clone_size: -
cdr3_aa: CASSGLGRGRETQYF
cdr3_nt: TGTGCCAGCAGTGGGCTCGGCAGGGGGAGAGAGACCCAGTACTTC

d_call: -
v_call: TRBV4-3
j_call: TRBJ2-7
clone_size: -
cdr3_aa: CASSQEFHGAAGYEQYF
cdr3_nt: TGCGCCAGCAGCCAAGAGTTTCATGGAGCGGCCGGCTACGAGCAGTACTTC

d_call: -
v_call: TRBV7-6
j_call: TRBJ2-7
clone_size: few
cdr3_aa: CASSLGYQGPYEQYF
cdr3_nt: TGTGCCAGCAGCTTAGGTTACCAGGGGCCCTACGAGCAGTACTTC

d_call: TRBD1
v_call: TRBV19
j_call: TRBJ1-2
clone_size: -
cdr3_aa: CASNSGQAYGYTF
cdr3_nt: TGTGCCAGTAATTCCGGACAGGCCTATGGCTACACCTTC

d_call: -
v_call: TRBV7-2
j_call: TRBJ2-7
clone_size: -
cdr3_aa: CASSPGAGYPEQYF
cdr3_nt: TGTGCCAGCAGCCCAGGGGCAGGGTACCCCGAGCAGTACTTC

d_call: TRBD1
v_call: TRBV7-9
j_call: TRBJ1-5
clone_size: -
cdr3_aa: CASSGQGNSNQPQHF
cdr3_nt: TGTGCCAGCAGCGGACAGGGCAATAGCAATCAGCCCCAGCATTTT

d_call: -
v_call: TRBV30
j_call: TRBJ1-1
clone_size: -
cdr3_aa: CARTSGGLGSAFF
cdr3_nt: TGTGCCAGGACCTCAGGAGGGCTGGGGTCGGCTTTCTTT

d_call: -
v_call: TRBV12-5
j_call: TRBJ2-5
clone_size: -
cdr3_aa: CASGFRGGETQYF
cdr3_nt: TGTGCTAGTGGGTTCAGGGGTGGAGAGACCCAGTACTTC

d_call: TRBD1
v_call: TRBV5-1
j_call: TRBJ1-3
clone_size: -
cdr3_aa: CASSPGTEGNTIYF
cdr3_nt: TGCGCCAGCAGCCCCGGGACAGAGGGAAACACCATATATTTT

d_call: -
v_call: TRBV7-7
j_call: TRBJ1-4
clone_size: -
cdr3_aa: CASSLGQGSNEKLFF
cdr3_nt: TGTGCTAGCAGCTTAGGGCAGGGATCTAATGAAAAACTGTTTTTT

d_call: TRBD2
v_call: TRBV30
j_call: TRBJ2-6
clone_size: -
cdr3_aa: CAWSVLAGGYSGANVLTF
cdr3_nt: TGTGCCTGGAGTGTACTAGCGGGGGGCTATTCTGGGGCCAACGTCCTGACTTTC

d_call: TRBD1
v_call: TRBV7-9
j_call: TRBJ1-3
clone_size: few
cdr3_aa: CASSPLDDRGRGNTIYF
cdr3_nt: TGTGCCAGCAGCCCTTTAGACGACAGGGGGCGAGGAAACACCATATATTTT

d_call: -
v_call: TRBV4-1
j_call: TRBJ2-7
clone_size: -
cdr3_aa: CASSQGGGTVYEQYF
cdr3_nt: TGCGCCAGCAGCCAAGGGGGCGGGACAGTCTACGAGCAGTACTTC

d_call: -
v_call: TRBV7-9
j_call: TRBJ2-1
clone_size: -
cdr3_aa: CASGDGRESYNEQFF
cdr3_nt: TGTGCCAGCGGAGATGGCCGGGAATCCTACAATGAGCAGTTCTTC

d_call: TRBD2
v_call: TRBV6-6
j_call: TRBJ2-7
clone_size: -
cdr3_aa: CASRGTGGPYEQYF
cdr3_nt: TGTGCCAGCAGGGGGACGGGGGGGCCCTACGAGCAGTACTTC

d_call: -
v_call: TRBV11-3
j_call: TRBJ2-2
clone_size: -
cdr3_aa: CASSVSGTGELFF
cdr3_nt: TGTGCCAGCAGCGTCTCGGGCACCGGGGAGCTGTTTTTT

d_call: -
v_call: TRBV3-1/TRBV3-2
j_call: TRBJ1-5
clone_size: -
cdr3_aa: CASSQAGGLGSNQPQHF
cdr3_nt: TGTGCCAGCAGCCAAGCTGGGGGCCTCGGGAGCAATCAGCCCCAGCATTTT

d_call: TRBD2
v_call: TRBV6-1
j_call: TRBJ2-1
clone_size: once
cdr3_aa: CASSGAMASGHYNEQFF
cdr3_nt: TGTGCCAGCAGTGGGGCCATGGCTAGCGGGCATTACAATGAGCAGTTCTTC

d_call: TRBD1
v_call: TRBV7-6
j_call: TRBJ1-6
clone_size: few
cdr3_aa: CASSLFGQGNSPLHF
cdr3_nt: TGTGCCAGCAGCCTATTTGGACAGGGGAATTCACCCCTCCACTTT

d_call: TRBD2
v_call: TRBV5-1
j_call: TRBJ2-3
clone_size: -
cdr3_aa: CASSSLAGGRTDTQYF
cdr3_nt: TGCGCCAGCAGCTCACTAGCGGGGGGGCGCACAGATACGCAGTATTTT

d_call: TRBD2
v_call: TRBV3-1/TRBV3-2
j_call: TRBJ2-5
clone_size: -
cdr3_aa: CASSPTYGLAGGETQYF
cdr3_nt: TGTGCCAGCAGCCCGACCTATGGACTAGCGGGGGGAGAGACCCAGTACTTC

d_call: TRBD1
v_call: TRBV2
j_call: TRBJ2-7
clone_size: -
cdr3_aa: CASSEAIGGASYEQYF
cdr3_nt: TGTGCCAGCAGTGAAGCGATAGGGGGCGCCTCCTACGAGCAGTACTTC

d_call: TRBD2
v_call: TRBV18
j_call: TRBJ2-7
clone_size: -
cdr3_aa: CASSPGSGGALEQYF
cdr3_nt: TGTGCCAGCTCACCAGGGAGCGGGGGGGCTCTCGAGCAGTACTTC

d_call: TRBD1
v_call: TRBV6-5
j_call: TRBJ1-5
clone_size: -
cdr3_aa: CASKTDRGRTQPQHF
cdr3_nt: TGTGCCAGCAAGACGGACAGGGGGCGAACCCAGCCCCAGCATTTT

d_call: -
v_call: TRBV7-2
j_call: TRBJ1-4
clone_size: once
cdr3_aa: CASSLGGRNEKLFF
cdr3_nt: TGTGCCAGCAGCTTAGGTGGCAGAAATGAAAAACTGTTTTTT

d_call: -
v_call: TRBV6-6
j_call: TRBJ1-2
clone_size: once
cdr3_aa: CASSSIRDYGYTF
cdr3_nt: TGTGCCAGCAGTTCCATCAGGGACTATGGCTACACCTTC

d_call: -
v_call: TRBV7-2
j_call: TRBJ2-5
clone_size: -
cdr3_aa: CASSSMGQGKQETQYF
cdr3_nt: TGTGCCAGCAGCTCTATGGGGCAGGGCAAGCAAGAGACCCAGTACTTC

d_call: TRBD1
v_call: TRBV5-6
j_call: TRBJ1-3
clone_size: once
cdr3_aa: CASSLIGQGAGNTIYF
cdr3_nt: TGTGCCAGCAGCTTGATAGGACAGGGGGCTGGAAACACCATATATTTT

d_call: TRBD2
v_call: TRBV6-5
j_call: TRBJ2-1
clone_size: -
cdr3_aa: CASSYSAGGPYEQFF
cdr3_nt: TGTGCCAGCAGTTACTCAGCGGGGGGGCCCTATGAGCAGTTCTTC

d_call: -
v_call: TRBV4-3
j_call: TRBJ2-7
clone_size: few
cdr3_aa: CASSQESRPDSEQYF
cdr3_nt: TGCGCCAGCAGCCAAGAATCGAGGCCAGACAGCGAGCAGTACTTC

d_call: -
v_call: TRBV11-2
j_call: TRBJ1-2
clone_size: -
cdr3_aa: CASGSFRGALRGYTF
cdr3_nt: TGTGCCAGCGGTTCCTTCCGGGGGGCTCTTAGAGGCTACACCTTC

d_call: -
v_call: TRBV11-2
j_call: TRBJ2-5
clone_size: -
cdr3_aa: CASSPDQETQYF
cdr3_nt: TGTGCCAGCAGCCCCGACCAAGAGACCCAGTACTTC

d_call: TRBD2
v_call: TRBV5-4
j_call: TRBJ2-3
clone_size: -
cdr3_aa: CASSLRASGASTDTQYF
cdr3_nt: TGTGCCAGCAGCTTGAGGGCTAGCGGAGCAAGCACAGATACGCAGTATTTT

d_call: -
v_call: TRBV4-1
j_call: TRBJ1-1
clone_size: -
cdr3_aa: CASSQDYGARTAFF
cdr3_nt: TGCGCCAGCAGCCAAGATTATGGGGCCCGGACCGCTTTCTTT

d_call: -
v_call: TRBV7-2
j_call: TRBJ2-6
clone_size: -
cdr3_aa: CASSLAASSGANVLTF
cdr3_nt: TGTGCCAGCAGCTTGGCGGCGAGCTCTGGGGCCAACGTCCTGACTTTC

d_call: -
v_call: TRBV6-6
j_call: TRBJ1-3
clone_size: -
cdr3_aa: CASSFLDSGNTIYF
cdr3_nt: TGTGCCAGCAGTTTCCTGGACAGTGGAAACACCATATATTTT

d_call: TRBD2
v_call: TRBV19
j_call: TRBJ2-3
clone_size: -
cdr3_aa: CASSSRNLAGATDTQYF
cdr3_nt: TGTGCCAGTAGTTCCCGGAACTTAGCGGGGGCGACAGATACGCAGTATTTT

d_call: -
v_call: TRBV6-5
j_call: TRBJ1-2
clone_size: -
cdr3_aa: CASSYLGGYGYTF
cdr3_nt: TGTGCCAGCAGTTATTTGGGGGGCTATGGCTACACCTTC

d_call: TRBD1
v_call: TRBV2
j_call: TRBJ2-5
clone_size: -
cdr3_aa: CASSEGFGLTGEETQYF
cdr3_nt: TGTGCCAGCAGTGAAGGGTTCGGACTGACAGGGGAAGAGACCCAGTACTTC